Below, 7 T cell receptor beta chains from the same sample are listed, as sequenced in a study of T cell responses to AZD1222 COVID-19 vaccine. Generated by immunoSEQ multiplex PCR, the TCRdb table keeps only in-frame clones and is missing some. The profile covers some 110,000 clones, with roughly nine tenths appearing a single time and over 1.5% taken by the ten largest. The input for sequencing was peripheral blood, taken on day 0 of AZD1222 vaccination. The receptors were sampled from an adult in good health.

The rearrangement uses TRBV5-1 and TRBJ2-5; D unresolved. CDR1 is SGHRS, CDR2 YFSETQ, per germline. The CDR3 is 13 residues long. V lost 2 bases to trimming and J lost 2 bases, with 7 bases between them. This CDR3 reads CASSLNSQETQYF. The CDR3 nucleotides are TGCGCCAGCAGCTTAAACTCACAAGAGACCCAGTACTTC.

J is TRBJ2-5 and V is TRBV20-1; no definite D call. This CDR3 is 10 amino acids long. V lost 5 bases and J lost 6, with 7 bases in between. Germline V lookup: CDR1 DFQATT, CDR2 SNEGSKA (reference sequence). CDR3 sequence reads: CSAANQTQYF. The DNA of the CDR3 is TGCAGTGCTGCCAACCAGACCCAGTACTTC.

This sequence joins TRBV5-6 and TRBJ1-1; D unresolved. Germline V gene data show CDR1 as SGHDT and CDR2 as YYEEEE. This CDR3 contains 12 residues. V dropped 1 base and J dropped 5 bases, with 6 bases sitting between them. CDR3 sequence reads: CASSLYGTEAFF. The DNA for the CDR3 is TGTGCCAGCAGCTTGTACGGAACTGAAGCTTTCTTT.

V is TRBV28 and J is TRBJ2-7, with TRBD2 identical over 8 bases. The CDR3 loop spans 11 amino acids. Germline values: CDR1 MDHEN, CDR2 SYDVKM. V was clipped by 8 bases and J by 13 bases; unmatched bases: 10. CDR3: CASSGLGMTYV. The CDR3 nucleotides read TGTGCCAGCTCGGGACTAGGAATGACTTACGTC.

V usage is TRBV5-1 and J usage is TRBJ2-7; 7 bases are shared with TRBD1. CDR3 length equals 14 residues. Trimming cost V 4 bases and J 2 bases; bases outside gene matches: 6. Germline lookup yields CDR1 SGHRS and CDR2 YFSETQ. CDR3 nucleotide sequence: TGCGCCAGCAGCGCCCGGGACAGCGCCTACGAGCAGTACTTC. This translates into CASSARDSAYEQYF.

The chain has TRBV7-8 and TRBJ2-1; D assignment may be TRBD1 or TRBD2 (5 bases each). V lost 1 base, J lost 2 bases, and 9 bases lay in between. The CDR3 contains 15 residues. CDR1 and CDR2 (germline): SGHVS, FQNEAQ. The CDR3 bases are TGTGCCAGCAGCTTAGAGAGGGGACCCTACAATGAGCAGTTCTTC. Translation: CASSLERGPYNEQFF. Full variable domain (missing parts from reference TRBV7-8 and TRBJ2-1): GAGVSQSPRYKVAKRGQDVALRCDPISGHVSLFWYQQALGQGPEFLTYFQNEAQLDKSGLPSDRFFAERPEGSVSTLKIQRTQQEDSAVYLCASSLERGPYNEQFFGPGTRLTVL.

The chain couples TRBV27 to TRBJ1-1, with TRBD1 matching over 8 bases. There are 13 residues in the CDR3. Germline V gene sequence: CDR1 MNHEY, CDR2 SMNVEV (reference sequence). V lost 3 bases to trimming and J lost 5 bases; unmatched junction nucleotides: 2. CDR3 in DNA: TGTGCCAGCAGTTTCCACAGGGGGACTGAAGCTTTCTTT. Translation: CASSFHRGTEAFF.